What follows is one T cell receptor beta chain and its context. Its antigen remains unidentified. The PCR made use of 60 Vbeta and 13 Jbeta primers. Assay: immunoSEQ multiplex PCR; the TCRdb copy retains only in-frame clones and omits some. The data contain 150,000 to 200,000 clones, 60% to 85% of them singletons. The CDR3 is made up of 15 amino acids. V was pared by 6 bases and J by 0 bases, with 4 bases of the junction left unmatched. Per germline, CDR1 MRHNA and CDR2 SNTAGT. The data were obtained in a study of cytomegalovirus exposure and HLA in healthy donors. Overall study results and limits: Serostatus for CMV was the only available immune exposure information.

The rearrangement joins TRBV6-4 to TRBJ2-3; TRBD1 agrees at 9 bases. The sequence derives from a woman aged 40-49 years in good health and CMV-seronegative. Sequences were obtained from PBMCs. The DNA for the CDR3 is TGTGCCAGCAGCGTGGGACAGGGTAGCACAGATACGCAGTATTTT. It translates to CASSVGQGSTDTQYF.